This T cell receptor beta chain was recovered during a study of radiation and T cells in renal cell carcinoma. Study-wide findings and caveats: Top tumor clonotypes rose in blood 2 weeks post-radiation, then contracted.

A note on this clone: Its antigen is unknown.

Between the trimmed V and J ends, which lost 1 base and 3 bases, there was a span of 13 bases. The CDR3 covers 16 residues. The germline V gene encodes CDR1 MNHNS and CDR2 SASEGT. Time point given: baseline pretreatment blood. Treatment meaning: 15 Gy SBRT to primary tumor, nephrectomy 4 weeks later. Here immunoSEQ multiplex PCR was the method, and the copy in TCRdb shows in-frame clones only, minus some. The sample contains roughly 100,000 clones, approximately 86% of which appear only once. The chain uses TRBV6-1 and TRBJ1-5, with D uncertain. The source of this sequence is a man between 50 and 59 years old with renal cell carcinoma. This specimen consisted of blood, obtained from a patient whose treatment included radiotherapy and nephrectomy. The CDR3, as DNA: TGTGCCAGCAGTGAAGATGTCAGGAAGCCCAATCAGCCCCAGCATTTT. This codes for CASSEDVRKPNQPQHF.